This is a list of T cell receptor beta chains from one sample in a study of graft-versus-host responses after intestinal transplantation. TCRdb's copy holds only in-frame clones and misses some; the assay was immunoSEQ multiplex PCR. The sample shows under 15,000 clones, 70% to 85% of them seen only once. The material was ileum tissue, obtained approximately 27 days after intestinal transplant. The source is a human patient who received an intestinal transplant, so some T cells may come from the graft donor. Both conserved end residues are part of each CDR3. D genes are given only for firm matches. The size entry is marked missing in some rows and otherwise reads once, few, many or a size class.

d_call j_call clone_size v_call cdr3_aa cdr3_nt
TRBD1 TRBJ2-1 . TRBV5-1 CASSFRDRGLDEQFF TGCGCCAGCAGCTTCCGGGACAGGGGGCTTGATGAGCAGTTCTTC
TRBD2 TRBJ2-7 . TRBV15 CATSRDPPWGGRFLYEQYF TGTGCCACCAGCAGAGATCCCCCCTGGGGCGGGAGGTTTCTTTACGAGCAGTACTTC
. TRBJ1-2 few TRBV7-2 CASSLAIENPLGYTF TGTGCCAGCAGCTTAGCGATAGAAAACCCTTTAGGCTACACCTTC
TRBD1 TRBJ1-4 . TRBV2 CASTGTGFEKLFF TGTGCCAGCACCGGGACAGGGTTCGAAAAACTGTTTTTT
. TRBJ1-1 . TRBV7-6 CASSRKEGYTEAFF TGTGCCAGCAGTCGAAAGGAGGGGTACACTGAAGCTTTCTTT
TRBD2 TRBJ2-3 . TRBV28 CASSLITSGRTDTQYF TGTGCCAGCAGTTTAATAACTAGCGGACGCACAGATACGCAGTATTTT
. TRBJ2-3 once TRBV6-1 CASLRADTQYF TGTGCCAGCTTGAGGGCAGATACGCAGTATTTT
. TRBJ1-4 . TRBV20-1 CARSGERKIF TGCGCTCGATCCGGAGAAAGGAAGATTTTT
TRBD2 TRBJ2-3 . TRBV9 CASSVGGRHTDTQYF TGTGCCAGCAGCGTCGGCGGGAGACACACAGATACGCAGTATTTT
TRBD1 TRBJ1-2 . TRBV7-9 CASSLPQSRTGGGYTF TGTGCCAGCAGCTTACCTCAATCTAGGACAGGGGGCGGCTACACCTTC
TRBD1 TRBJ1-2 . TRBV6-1 CASSAGQLFLRGYTF TGTGCCAGCAGTGCGGGACAGCTTTTTTTGAGAGGCTACACCTTC
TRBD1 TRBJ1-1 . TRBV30 CAWPGTGGSMNTEAFF TGTGCCTGGCCCGGGACAGGGGGATCAATGAACACTGAAGCTTTCTTT
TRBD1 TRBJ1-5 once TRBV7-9 CASSFGTENQPQHF TGTGCCAGCAGCTTTGGGACAGAGAATCAGCCCCAGCATTTT
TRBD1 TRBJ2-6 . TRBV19 CASSMGQSSGANVLTF TGTGCCAGTAGTATGGGACAGAGCTCTGGGGCCAACGTCCTGACTTTC
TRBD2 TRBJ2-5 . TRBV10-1 CASSPGGAVETQYF TGCGCCAGCAGCCCCGGGGGGGCCGTGGAGACCCAGTACTTC
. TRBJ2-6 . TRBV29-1 CSVHDSWANVLTF TGCAGCGTCCATGACTCCTGGGCCAACGTCCTGACTTTC
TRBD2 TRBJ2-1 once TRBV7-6 CASSPSGTYNEQFF TGTGCCAGCAGCCCTAGCGGAACCTACAATGAGCAGTTCTTC
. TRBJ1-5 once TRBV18 CASSPASGFSQPQHF TGTGCCAGCTCACCAGCATCAGGGTTTTCTCAGCCCCAGCATTTT
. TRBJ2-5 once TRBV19 CASSFSGPPQETQYF TGTGCCAGTAGTTTTTCAGGGCCACCCCAAGAGACCCAGTACTTC
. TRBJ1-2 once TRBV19 CASSIALYGYTF TGTGCCAGTAGTATAGCCCTGTATGGCTACACCTTC
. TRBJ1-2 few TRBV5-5 CASSLASNRWGYGYTF TGTGCCAGCAGCTTGGCCTCGAACAGGTGGGGCTATGGCTACACCTTC
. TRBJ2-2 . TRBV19 CASKAWAGELFF TGTGCCAGTAAAGCGTGGGCCGGGGAGCTGTTTTTT
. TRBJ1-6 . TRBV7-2 CASSLQGSETPTYNSPLHF TGTGCCAGCAGCTTACAGGGATCGGAGACACCGACCTATAATTCACCCCTCCACTTT
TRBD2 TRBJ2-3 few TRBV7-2 CASSLSWRGNTDTQYF TGTGCCAGCAGCCTCTCGTGGCGGGGGAACACAGATACGCAGTATTTT
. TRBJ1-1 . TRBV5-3 CASSSTPKDTEAFF TGTGCCAGCAGCTCCACTCCAAAAGACACTGAAGCTTTCTTT
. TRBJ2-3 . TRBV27 CASSSTPITDTQYF TGTGCCAGCAGCTCCACACCCATCACAGATACGCAGTATTTT
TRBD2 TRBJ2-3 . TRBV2 CASSVRGQLAGVFTDTQYF TGTGCCAGCAGCGTACGCGGCCAACTAGCGGGGGTCTTCACAGATACGCAGTATTTT
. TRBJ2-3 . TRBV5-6 CASTLRRVNTDTQYF TGTGCCAGCACTCTGCGTCGGGTGAACACAGATACGCAGTATTTT
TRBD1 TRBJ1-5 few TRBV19 CASSGGGMGNQPQHF TGTGCCAGTAGTGGAGGGGGCATGGGCAATCAGCCCCAGCATTTT